This T cell receptor beta chain was retrieved from a study of T-cell memory formation after mild COVID-19. Broader study findings: Certain responding clones were present in pre-infection memory, suggesting participation of cross-reactive memory. Contracting CD4+ clones were located mainly in CM and EM, and CD8+ clones in EMRA. Still unconfirmed is whether the second-wave clones peaking on day 37 recognized SARS-CoV-2.

Note on this clonotype: The antigen is unknown.

TCRdb re-derived calls from the 5' RACE reads in MiXCR, one entry per CDR3 protein. This table has hundreds of thousands of distinct CDR3 sequences, 15% to 20% appearing once. The ends were cut back, 10 bases at V and 13 bases at J, with 17 bases in the middle. The germline V gene has CDR1 MNHEY and CDR2 SVGEGT. This CDR3 contains 12 residues. The receptor was isolated from a man between 18 and 29 years old who had mild COVID-19 (a few samples of this study predate the infection). Cell type and time point are not known. J is TRBJ1-6 and V is TRBV6-2 or TRBV6-3, with a tentative D call TRBD1 (5 bases). Sample: PBMCs or a T cell subset sorted from them (not recorded which). DNA for the CDR3: TGTGCCAAGCAGGGACCTCCGGGGCCCCTCCACTTT. Translating gives CAKQGPPGPLHF.